The 5 T cell receptor beta chains in this list originate from one sample, sequenced in a study of T cells after yellow fever vaccination. MiXCR, applied by TCRdb to the 5' RACE reads, yields one record per CDR3 protein. This table holds 300,000 to 350,000 distinct CDR3 sequences, approximately 4.3% found once. Sequences were derived from PBMCs, sampled 15 days after the yellow fever booster vaccination. The receptors come from a man between 18 and 35 years old who received the YFV17D yellow fever vaccine.

This clonotype has at least ten counts. The genes are TRBV6-4 and TRBJ2-2; D is ambiguous. Looked up from germline, CDR1 is MRHNA and CDR2 is SNTAGT. Trimming left V 3 bases short and J 1 base short, with 9 bases between. The CDR3 is 15 residues long. The chain's CDR3 is CASSEGRRNTGELFF. The CDR3 DNA reads TGTGCCAGCAGTGAGGGCAGGAGGAACACCGGGGAGCTGTTTTTT.

Worth noting for this clonotype: At one end, the junction sequence differs from germline, possibly due to a read error. The chain combines TRBV7-7 with TRBJ1-1, with a possible D match to TRBD1 (6 bases). Germline loops: CDR1 SSHAT, CDR2 FNYEAQ (reference sequence). This CDR3 contains 14 residues. CDR3 region: CASSPRDNGTEAFF. CDR3 nucleotides: TGTGCTAGCAGCCCCCGGGACAACGGAACTGAAGCTTTCTTT.

This clonotype was seen ten or more times. The genes are TRBV24-1 and TRBJ2-3; 7 bases line up with TRBD2. This CDR3 has 13 amino acids. The junction had 3 bases not matched to a gene; V was cut back by 5 bases and J by 5 bases. Per the germline V gene, CDR1 is KGHDR and CDR2 is SFDVKD. CDR3 in amino acids: CATSVTGGDTQYF. The CDR3 nucleotides read TGTGCCACCAGTGTCACGGGGGGAGATACGCAGTATTTT.

This clonotype was seen at least ten times. The chain uses TRBV6-6 and TRBJ1-4; weak D call: TRBD1 (6 bases). The length of the CDR3 is 14 residues. V was clipped by 6 bases and J by 7 bases, with 15 bases between them. Per germline, CDR1 MNHNY and CDR2 SVGAGI (reference sequence). CDR3 bases: TGTGCCAGCAGAGAAGGGACATTTGGTGAAAAACTGTTTTTT. Translating gives CASREGTFGEKLFF.

This clonotype has ten or more counts. J is TRBJ2-2 and V is TRBV2; a weak D match, TRBD2 (5 bases). V lost 8 bases, J lost 8 bases, and 18 bases lay in between. Per the germline V gene, CDR1 is SNHLY and CDR2 is FYNNEI. The CDR3 length is 14 residues. The CDR3 bases are TGTGCCAGCTCATCTCGGACTCCACCGGGGGAGCTGTTTTTT. Residues: CASSSRTPPGELFF.